The clone carrying this T cell receptor (beta chain) was recorded at least ten times. A single record per CDR3 protein comes from TCRdb applying MiXCR to the reads. Of 490,000 or so distinct CDR3 sequences listed, roughly 10% are singletons. Per the germline V gene, CDR1 is SGHAT and CDR2 is FQNNGV. This CDR3 has 18 residues. V lost 5 bases and J lost 1; bases outside the gene matches: 10. This sample stems from a study of T cell repertoires in cytomegalovirus infection. In the study overall: Public TCR beta signatures marked donors with CMV infection and the matching HLA.

J is TRBJ2-5 and V is TRBV11-2; 13 nucleotides align to TRBD2. Sequencing was done on a sample of PBMCs. The TCR comes from a human donor in good health (CMV status not recorded). Some clones in this sample may be carry-over from other donors' samples. CDR3 sequence (DNA): TGTGCCAGCAGCAGGACTAGCGGGAGTATTCCGGGCCAAGAGACCCAGTACTTC. Its protein product is CASSRTSGSIPGQETQYF.